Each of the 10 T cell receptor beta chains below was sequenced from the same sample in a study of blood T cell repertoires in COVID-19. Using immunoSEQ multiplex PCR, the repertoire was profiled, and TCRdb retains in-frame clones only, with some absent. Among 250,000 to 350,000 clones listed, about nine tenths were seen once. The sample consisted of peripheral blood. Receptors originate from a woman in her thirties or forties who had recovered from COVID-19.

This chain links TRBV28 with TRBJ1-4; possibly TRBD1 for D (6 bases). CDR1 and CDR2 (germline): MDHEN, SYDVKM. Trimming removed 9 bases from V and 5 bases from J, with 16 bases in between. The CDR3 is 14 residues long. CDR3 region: CASRQALRNEKLFF. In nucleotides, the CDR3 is TGTGCCAGTAGACAGGCTCTACGGAATGAAAAACTGTTTTTT.

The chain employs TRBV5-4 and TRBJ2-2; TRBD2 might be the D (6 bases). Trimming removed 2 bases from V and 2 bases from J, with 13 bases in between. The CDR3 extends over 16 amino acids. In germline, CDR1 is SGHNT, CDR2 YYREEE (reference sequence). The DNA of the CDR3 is TGTGCCAGCAGCTTTTCCCCGGGACTCAACACCGGGGAGCTGTTTTTT. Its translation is CASSFSPGLNTGELFF.

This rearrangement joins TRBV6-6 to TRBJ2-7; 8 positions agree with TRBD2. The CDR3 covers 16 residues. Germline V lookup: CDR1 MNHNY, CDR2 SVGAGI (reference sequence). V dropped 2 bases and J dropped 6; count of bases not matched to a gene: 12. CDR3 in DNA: TGTGCCAGCAGTTACGCCCCGGGACTAGGACTACGCGAGCAGTACTTC. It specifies CASSYAPGLGLREQYF.

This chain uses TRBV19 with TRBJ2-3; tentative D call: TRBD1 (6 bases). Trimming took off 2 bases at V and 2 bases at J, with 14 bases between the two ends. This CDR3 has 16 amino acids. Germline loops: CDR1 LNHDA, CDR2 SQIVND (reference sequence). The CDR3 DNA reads TGTGCCAGTAGTATATTTGGTCAGGGGCTCACAGATACGCAGTATTTT. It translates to CASSIFGQGLTDTQYF. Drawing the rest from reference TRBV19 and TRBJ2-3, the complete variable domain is DGGITQSPKYLFRKEGQNVTLSCEQNLNHDAMYWYRQDPGQGLRLIYYSQIVNDFQKGDIAEGYSVSREKKESFPLTVTSAQKNPTAFYLCASSIFGQGLTDTQYFGPGTRLTVL.

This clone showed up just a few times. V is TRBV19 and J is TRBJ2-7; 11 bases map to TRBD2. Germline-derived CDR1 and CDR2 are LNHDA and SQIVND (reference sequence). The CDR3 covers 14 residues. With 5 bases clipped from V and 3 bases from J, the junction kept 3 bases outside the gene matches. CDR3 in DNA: TGTGCCAGTAGTGTAACTAGCGGGAGCTACGAGCAGTACTTC. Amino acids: CASSVTSGSYEQYF. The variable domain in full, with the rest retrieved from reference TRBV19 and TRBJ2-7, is DGGITQSPKYLFRKEGQNVTLSCEQNLNHDAMYWYRQDPGQGLRLIYYSQIVNDFQKGDIAEGYSVSREKKESFPLTVTSAQKNPTAFYLCASSVTSGSYEQYFGPGTRLTVT.

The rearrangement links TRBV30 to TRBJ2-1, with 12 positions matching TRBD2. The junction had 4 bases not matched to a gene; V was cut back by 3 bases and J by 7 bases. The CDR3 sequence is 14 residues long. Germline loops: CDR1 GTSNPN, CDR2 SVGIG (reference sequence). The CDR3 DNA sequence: TGTGCCTGGAGCCCCGGGACTAGCGGGAATGAGCAGTTCTTC. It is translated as CAWSPGTSGNEQFF.

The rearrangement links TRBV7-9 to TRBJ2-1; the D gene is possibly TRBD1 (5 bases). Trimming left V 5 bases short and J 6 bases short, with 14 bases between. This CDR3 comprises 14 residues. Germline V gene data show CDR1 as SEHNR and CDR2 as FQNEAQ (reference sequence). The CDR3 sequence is CASSERGGSNEQFF. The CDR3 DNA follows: TGTGCCAGCAGCGAAAGGGGTGGATCCAATGAGCAGTTCTTC.

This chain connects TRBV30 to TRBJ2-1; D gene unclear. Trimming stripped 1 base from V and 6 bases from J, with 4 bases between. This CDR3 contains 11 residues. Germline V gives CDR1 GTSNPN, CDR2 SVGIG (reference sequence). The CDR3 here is CAWSAFNEQFF. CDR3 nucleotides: TGTGCCTGGAGTGCCTTCAATGAGCAGTTCTTC.

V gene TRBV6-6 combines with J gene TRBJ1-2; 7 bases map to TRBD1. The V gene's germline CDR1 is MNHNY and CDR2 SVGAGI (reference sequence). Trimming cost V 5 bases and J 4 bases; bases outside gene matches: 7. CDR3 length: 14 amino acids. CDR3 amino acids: CASSQTGEAYGYTF. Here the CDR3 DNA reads TGTGCCAGCAGTCAAACAGGGGAGGCCTATGGCTACACCTTC.

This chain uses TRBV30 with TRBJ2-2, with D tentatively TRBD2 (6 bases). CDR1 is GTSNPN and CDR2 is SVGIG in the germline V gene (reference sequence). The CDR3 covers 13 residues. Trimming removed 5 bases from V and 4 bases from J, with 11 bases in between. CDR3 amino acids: CAWGRGSTGELFF. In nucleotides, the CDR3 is TGTGCCTGGGGGCGGGGATCCACCGGGGAGCTGTTTTTT. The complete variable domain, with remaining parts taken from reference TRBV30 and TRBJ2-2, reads SQTIHQWPATLVQPVGSPLSLECTVEGTSNPNLYWYRQAAGRGLQLLFYSVGIGQISSEVPQNLSASRPQDRQFILSSKKLLLSDSGFYLCAWGRGSTGELFFGEGSRLTVL.